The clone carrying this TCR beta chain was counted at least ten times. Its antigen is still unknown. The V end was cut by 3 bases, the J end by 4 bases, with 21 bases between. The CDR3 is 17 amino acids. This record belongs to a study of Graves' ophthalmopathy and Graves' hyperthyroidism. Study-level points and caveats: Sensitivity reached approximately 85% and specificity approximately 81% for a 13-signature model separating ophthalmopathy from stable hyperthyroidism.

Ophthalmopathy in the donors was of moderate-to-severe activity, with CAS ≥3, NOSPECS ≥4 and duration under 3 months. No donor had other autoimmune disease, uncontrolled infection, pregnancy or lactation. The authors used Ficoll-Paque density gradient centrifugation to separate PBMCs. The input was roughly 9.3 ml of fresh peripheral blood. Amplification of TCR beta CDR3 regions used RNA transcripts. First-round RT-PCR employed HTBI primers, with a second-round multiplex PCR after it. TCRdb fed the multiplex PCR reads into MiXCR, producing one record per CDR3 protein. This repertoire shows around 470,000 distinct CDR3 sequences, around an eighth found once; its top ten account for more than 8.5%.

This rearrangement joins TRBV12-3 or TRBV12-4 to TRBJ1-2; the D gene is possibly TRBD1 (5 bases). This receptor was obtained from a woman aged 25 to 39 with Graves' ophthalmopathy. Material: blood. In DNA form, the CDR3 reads TGTGCCAGCAGTTTGACCCTCGTCGGGGGACCTAGCTATGGCTACACCTTC. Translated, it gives CASSLTLVGGPSYGYTF.